These T cell receptor beta chains were read from a single sample in a study of T cell repertoires in ileal Crohn's disease. Clones were read by immunoSEQ multiplex PCR, and TCRdb kept only the in-frame ones, dropping some. The repertoire holds approximately 7,300 clones, with just under 80% as singletons. The specimen was ileal tissue. Every receptor here comes from an adult with Crohn's disease. Each CDR3 is given with its conserved first and last residue. The D gene is left open where the match is weak. A row's size may be missing; if present it is once, few, many or a size class.

- | TRBJ2-5 | - | TRBV10-2 | CASTGTAQETQYF | TGCGCCAGCACCGGGACGGCCCAAGAGACCCAGTACTTC
- | TRBJ2-1 | TRBD2 | TRBV5-1 | CASSPRGDHYNEQFF | TGCGCCAGCAGCCCTCGGGGGGACCACTACAATGAGCAGTTCTTC
- | TRBJ1-5 | - | TRBV6-1 | CASTGGSKPQHF | TGTGCCAGCACCGGGGGGTCGAAGCCCCAGCATTTT
- | TRBJ1-4 | TRBD1 | TRBV9 | CASSGGQKLEELFF | TGTGCCAGCAGCGGGGGACAGAAGCTTGAAGAACTGTTTTTT
few | TRBJ2-2 | TRBD1 | TRBV6-4 | CASSDGQDTGELFF | TGTGCCAGCAGTGACGGACAGGACACCGGGGAGCTGTTTTTT
- | TRBJ2-5 | - | TRBV6-1 | CASRIGRTDVETQYF | TGTGCCAGCAGGATAGGACGGACAGATGTGGAGACCCAGTACTTC
few | TRBJ2-5 | - | TRBV15 | CATSRDIGQETQYF | TGTGCCACCAGCAGAGATATCGGTCAAGAGACCCAGTACTTC
- | TRBJ2-2 | TRBD2 | TRBV6-1 | CASSELASGRVNTGELFF | TGTGCCAGCAGTGAATTGGCTAGCGGGAGGGTGAACACCGGGGAGCTGTTTTTT
- | TRBJ2-5 | TRBD2 | TRBV7-3 | CASSSDSGTSGFRTQYF | TGTGCCAGCAGCTCCGATTCCGGGACTAGCGGCTTTCGGACCCAGTACTTC
- | TRBJ1-2 | TRBD1 | TRBV6-5 | CASSPRDRASYTF | TGTGCCAGCTCCCCTAGGGACAGGGCGAGCTACACCTTC
- | TRBJ2-2 | - | TRBV5-1 | CASSLFSDTGELFF | TGCGCCAGCAGCTTGTTCAGTGATACCGGGGAGCTGTTTTTT
- | TRBJ1-2 | - | TRBV6-5 | CASSSSTQSPLYGYTF | TGTGCCAGCAGTTCTTCAACACAGAGCCCCCTCTATGGCTACACCTTC
- | TRBJ2-3 | - | TRBV7-2 | CASSFPPNTQYF | TGTGCCAGCAGCTTCCCCCCCAATACGCAGTATTTT
once | TRBJ1-4 | - | TRBV7-2 | CASSPTPQSTNEKLFF | TGTGCCAGCAGCCCGACCCCTCAGTCAACTAATGAAAAACTGTTTTTT
- | TRBJ2-7 | - | TRBV4-2 | CASSQDPRRGTYEQYF | TGTGCCAGCAGCCAAGATCCACGTAGGGGGACCTACGAGCAGTACTTC
- | TRBJ2-3 | - | TRBV5-1 | CASSSGLGTDTQYF | TGCGCCAGCAGCTCGGGACTGGGCACAGATACGCAGTATTTT
- | TRBJ1-1 | - | TRBV19 | CASSLAGTEAFF | TGTGCCAGTAGTCTTGCCGGGACTGAAGCTTTCTTT
- | TRBJ2-7 | - | TRBV19 | CASSIGHQEQYF | TGTGCCAGTAGTATTGGACATCAGGAGCAGTACTTC